The next 27 T cell receptor beta chains were all read from a single sample in a study of blood T cell repertoires in COVID-19. The data were produced by immunoSEQ multiplex PCR, yet TCRdb's version contains in-frame clones alone and is incomplete. Of 70,000 or so clones in the sample, around 86% were seen once. Input material: peripheral blood. These receptors originate from a man in his 70s with active or convalescent COVID-19.

V usage is TRBV9 and J usage is TRBJ2-3; possibly TRBD2 for D (5 bases). Germline loops: CDR1 SGDLS, CDR2 YYNGEE. V was pared by 0 bases and J by 4 bases, with 15 bases between. The CDR3 spans 16 residues. Here the CDR3 DNA reads TGTGCCAGCAGCGTAGCGGCTAGCTCTTTGGCAGATACGCAGTATTTT. It specifies CASSVAASSLADTQYF.

The V call is TRBV7-2, the J call TRBJ1-4, with 9 positions matching TRBD1. The germline V gene has CDR1 SGHTA and CDR2 FQGNSA. CDR3 length: 14 amino acids. J gave up 7 bases and V 5 bases, and 5 bases lay outside the gene matches. The CDR3 region is CASSPTGGLEKLFF. DNA of the CDR3: TGTGCCAGCAGCCCGACAGGGGGTCTTGAAAAACTGTTTTTT. The full variable domain, completed using reference TRBV7-2 and TRBJ1-4, is GAGVSQSPSNKVTEKGKDVELRCDPISGHTALYWYRQSLGQGLEFLIYFQGNSAPDKSGLPSDRFSAERTGGSVSTLTIQRTQQEDSAVYLCASSPTGGLEKLFFGSGTQLSVL.

The gene calls are TRBV7-3 and TRBJ2-1; the D gene is possibly TRBD1 (6 bases). V dropped 1 base and J dropped 13 bases, with 17 bases sitting between them. This CDR3 has 14 residues. Germline loops: CDR1 SGHTA, CDR2 FQGTGA. Written as DNA, the CDR3 is TGTGCCAGCAGCTTAATGATGGGGGCTAGCCCACAGTTCTTC. Protein product: CASSLMMGASPQFF.

V gene TRBV29-1 combines with J gene TRBJ2-6; 7 bases match TRBD1. This CDR3 spans 17 amino acids. Germline CDR1 is SQVTM and CDR2 is ANQGSEA. V trimming: 4 bases; J trimming: 0 bases; junction bases outside the gene matches: 9. The CDR3 region has the DNA TGCAGCGTTGGGGGGACAGTCCTTTCCTCTGGGGCCAACGTCCTGACTTTC. It yields the protein CSVGGTVLSSGANVLTF.

The chain has TRBV27 and TRBJ2-2; TRBD2 agrees at 8 bases. Trimming removed 11 bases from V and 8 bases from J; junction bases left unmatched: 10. The CDR3 runs to 13 residues. CDR1 is MNHEY, CDR2 SMNVEV, per germline (reference sequence). The CDR3 is CASAGGAKGELFF. In DNA, the CDR3 is TGTGCCTCCGCGGGGGGCGCAAAAGGGGAGCTGTTTTTT.

The J gene is TRBJ1-2, the V gene TRBV30, with unresolved D. The ends were cut back, 4 bases at V and 4 bases at J, with 13 bases in the middle. Germline values: CDR1 GTSNPN, CDR2 SVGIG (reference sequence). The CDR3 covers 13 residues. CDR3 loop: CAWTLGSAYGYTF. The CDR3 DNA reads TGTGCCTGGACCCTAGGCAGTGCCTATGGCTACACCTTC.

V gene TRBV27 combines with J gene TRBJ2-2, with TRBD1 as a possible D gene (5 bases). The ends were cut back, 2 bases at V and 4 bases at J, with 8 bases in the middle. Germline CDR1 and CDR2: MNHEY and SMNVEV (reference sequence). This CDR3 contains 14 residues. CDR3 nucleotide sequence: TGTGCCAGCAGTTTAGGAAGGGGCACCGGGGAGCTGTTTTTT. Amino acids: CASSLGRGTGELFF.

This clone was seen just once. The genes are TRBV5-4 and TRBJ2-2, with 7 bases that match TRBD2. Trimming took 2 bases from V and 1 from J; bases not matched to a gene: 2. The CDR3 contains 15 residues. Germline V CDR1 and CDR2: SGHNT, YYREEE (reference sequence). The CDR3 DNA reads TGTGCCAGCAGCTTAGCGGGGTTGAACACCGGGGAGCTGTTTTTT. Translating it yields CASSLAGLNTGELFF.

The gene calls are TRBV11-2 and TRBJ2-7, with TRBD2 matching over 8 bases. The CDR3 extends over 14 amino acids. After removal of 4 bases from V and 8 bases from J, the junction contained 10 bases not matched to a gene. Germline V gives CDR1 SGHAT, CDR2 FQNNGV. CDR3 nucleotides: TGTGCCAGCAGCTATACTAGCGGTCTACGACAGCAGTACTTC. This encodes CASSYTSGLRQQYF.

The rearrangement uses TRBV5-1 and TRBJ1-5; D possibly corresponds to TRBD1 (5 bases). Trimming took off 4 bases at V and 6 bases at J, with 20 bases between the two ends. CDR3 length: 16 amino acids. Germline loops: CDR1 SGHRS, CDR2 YFSETQ. The chain's CDR3 is CASSEKVAGPGQPQHF. In DNA form, the CDR3 reads TGCGCCAGCAGCGAAAAAGTGGCAGGGCCGGGTCAGCCCCAGCATTTT.

The rearrangement uses TRBV13 and TRBJ1-4, with 7 bases fitting TRBD1. The CDR3 length is 14 residues. Germline V gene lookup returns CDR1 PRHDT and CDR2 FYEKMQ (reference sequence). The V segment lost 3 bases and the J segment 8 bases; nucleotides outside the gene matches: 6. CDR3 bases: TGTGCCAGCAGCTTGGGACAGTCATTGGAAAAACTGTTTTTT. This encodes CASSLGQSLEKLFF.

The V gene is TRBV7-9, the J gene TRBJ1-4; a possible D gene is TRBD1 (5 bases). CDR1 SEHNR and CDR2 FQNEAQ come from the germline V gene (reference sequence). This CDR3 region has 14 residues. With 3 bases removed from V and 5 bases from J, the gap between germline ends came to 10 bases. CDR3 in DNA: TGTGCCAGCAGCTTCGGGGGAATGAATGAAAAACTGTTTTTT. It encodes CASSFGGMNEKLFF.

V and J are TRBV6-1 and TRBJ1-2; the D is unclear. The V end lost 7 bases, the J end lost 7 bases, and 16 bases lay between the germline ends. The CDR3 is 13 residues long. From germline, CDR1 is MNHNS and CDR2 SASEGT. The CDR3 here is CASTYPGGPGYTF. CDR3 coding DNA: TGTGCCAGCACTTACCCTGGAGGGCCTGGCTACACCTTC.

This clone has only one observation. The chain carries TRBV28 and TRBJ1-5; TRBD1 agrees at 7 bases. Germline CDR1 MDHEN, CDR2 SYDVKM. The CDR3 is 17 residues long. The trim removed 3 bases at V and 3 bases at J, leaving 11 bases unmatched. The CDR3 nucleotides read TGTGCCAGCAGTTTCCTAAACAGGGGTCGTAACAATCAGCCCCAGCATTTT. Its protein is CASSFLNRGRNNQPQHF. Full variable domain (rest looked up from reference TRBV28 and TRBJ1-5): DVKVTQSSRYLVKRTGEKVFLECVQDMDHENMFWYRQDPGLGLRLIYFSYDVKMKEKGDIPEGYSVSREKKERFSLILESASTNQTSMYLCASSFLNRGRNNQPQHFGDGTRLSIL.

This chain uses TRBV4-1 with TRBJ2-5; 10 bases are a match to TRBD2. This CDR3 has 17 residues. V shed 3 bases, J shed 2 bases, and the junction held 9 bases outside the gene matches. From germline, CDR1 is MGHRA and CDR2 YSYEKL. CDR3 loop: CASSQQAASGSQETQYF. The CDR3 region has the DNA TGCGCCAGCAGCCAGCAGGCGGCTAGCGGGAGTCAAGAGACCCAGTACTTC.

The V gene is TRBV24-1, the J gene TRBJ2-2; 7 bases line up with TRBD2. The germline gives CDR1 KGHDR, CDR2 SFDVKD. The CDR3 has 16 amino acids. V lost 6 bases and J lost 0; bases outside the gene matches: 6. This CDR3 is CATSTWGGPNTGELFF. The CDR3 DNA reads as TGTGCCACCAGTACCTGGGGGGGTCCGAACACCGGGGAGCTGTTTTTT.

The gene calls are TRBV11-2 and TRBJ2-1; 7 nucleotides agree with TRBD2. Germline V gene lookup returns CDR1 SGHAT and CDR2 FQNNGV. The CDR3 contains 16 residues. V dropped 5 bases and J dropped 7; count of bases not matched to a gene: 14. The CDR3 is CASSPPLSGIRNEQFF. CDR3 sequence (DNA): TGTGCCAGCAGCCCCCCATTAAGCGGGATTAGGAATGAGCAGTTCTTC. Filled out from reference TRBV11-2 and TRBJ2-1, the complete variable domain reads EAGVAQSPRYKIIEKRQSVAFWCNPISGHATLYWYQQILGQGPKLLIQFQNNGVVDDSQLPKDRFSAERLKGVDSTLKIQPAKLEDSAVYLCASSPPLSGIRNEQFFGPGTRLTVL.

J is TRBJ2-1 and V is TRBV30; 8 bases are a match to TRBD2. In germline, CDR1 is GTSNPN, CDR2 SVGIG (reference sequence). The CDR3 consists of 12 residues. J gave up 12 bases and V 2 bases, and 6 bases lay outside the gene matches. Written as DNA, the CDR3 is TGTGCCTGGAGTATGGGACTAGTGTGGCAGTTCTTC. Protein sequence: CAWSMGLVWQFF.

V is TRBV11-2 and J is TRBJ2-7, with D perhaps matching TRBD1 (6 bases). V dropped 2 bases and J dropped 1 base, with 12 bases sitting between them. The CDR3 sequence is 15 residues long. Germline V gives CDR1 SGHAT, CDR2 FQNNGV. CDR3 DNA: TGTGCCAGCAGCTTATCAGGGACACGATCCTACGAGCAGTACTTC. It is translated as CASSLSGTRSYEQYF. Full variable domain (missing parts from reference TRBV11-2 and TRBJ2-7): EAGVAQSPRYKIIEKRQSVAFWCNPISGHATLYWYQQILGQGPKLLIQFQNNGVVDDSQLPKDRFSAERLKGVDSTLKIQPAKLEDSAVYLCASSLSGTRSYEQYFGPGTRLTVT.

The chain is built from TRBV15 and TRBJ2-2; D unresolved. CDR1 and CDR2 from the germline V gene are LNHNV and YYDKDF (reference sequence). This CDR3 region has 14 residues. V was cut by 5 bases and J by 4 bases, with 11 bases left in between. The CDR3 sequence: CATSVSRGTGELFF. The CDR3 DNA reads as TGTGCCACCAGCGTCTCGCGAGGCACCGGGGAGCTGTTTTTT.

The CDR3 DNA follows: TGTGCCAGCAGCCGAGGACAGGGGGCTGGGGAAAAACTGTTTTTT. Residues: CASSRGQGAGEKLFF. The V gene is TRBV7-8, the J gene TRBJ1-4, with 11 positions matching TRBD1. The germline gives CDR1 SGHVS, CDR2 FQNEAQ. This CDR3 is 15 amino acids long. V dropped 5 bases and J dropped 8; count of bases not matched to a gene: 7.

V is TRBV24-1 and J is TRBJ1-5; TRBD1 might be the D (5 bases). Per germline, CDR1 KGHDR and CDR2 SFDVKD. V lost 7 bases, J lost 2 bases, and 8 bases lay in between. There are 13 residues in the CDR3. The CDR3 DNA reads TGTGCCACCAGAGGGGCTGGCAATCAGCCCCAGCATTTT. Translated: CATRGAGNQPQHF.

This clone was observed once. The gene calls are TRBV6-5 and TRBJ1-1, with D hard to call. The CDR3 extends over 16 amino acids. The V and J ends lost 0 bases and 5 bases respectively, with 16 bases between them. Germline values: CDR1 MNHEY, CDR2 SVGAGI. The CDR3: CASSYSIGYGGTEAFF. The CDR3 region has the DNA TGTGCCAGCAGTTACTCGATCGGTTACGGAGGAACTGAAGCTTTCTTT.

This rearrangement joins TRBV13 to TRBJ2-7; 15 nucleotides match TRBD2. The CDR3 has 18 amino acids. V lost 0 bases to trimming and J lost 8 bases; unmatched junction nucleotides: 11. Per the germline V gene, CDR1 is PRHDT and CDR2 is FYEKMQ (reference sequence). As DNA, the CDR3 is TGTGCCAGCAGCTTAGGCCATCGGACTAGCGGGAGGGGGAGGAAGCAGTACTTC. Translated: CASSLGHRTSGRGRKQYF.

V and J are TRBV3-1 (or the pseudogene TRBV3-2) and TRBJ1-5, with 10 bases that match TRBD1. The CDR3 length is 15 residues. J gave up 4 bases and V 4 bases, and 4 bases lay outside the gene matches. Germline V gene sequence: CDR1 LGHDT, CDR2 YNNKEL (reference sequence). CDR3 nucleotide sequence: TGTGCCAGCAGCCTTGGGACAGGGGAGAATCAGCCCCAGCATTTT. Translation: CASSLGTGENQPQHF.

This clone was found once. The chain carries TRBV5-1 and TRBJ2-1; 13 bases are a match to TRBD2. The CDR3 is made up of 16 amino acids. Germline trimming cut 4 bases from V and 4 bases from J; bases unmatched to any gene: 5. The germline V gene has CDR1 SGHRS and CDR2 YFSETQ. In nucleotides, the CDR3 is TGCGCCAGCAGCCGGACTAGCGGGAGTAGGTACAATGAGCAGTTCTTC. This gives the protein CASSRTSGSRYNEQFF.

The chain links TRBV2 to TRBJ1-1, with a possible D match to TRBD1 (6 bases). CDR3 length: 13 residues. Trimming left V 6 bases short and J 5 bases short, with 13 bases between. Per the germline V gene, CDR1 is SNHLY and CDR2 is FYNNEI. The CDR3 here is CASRQQGPTEAFF. DNA for the CDR3: TGTGCCAGCAGACAACAGGGTCCGACTGAAGCTTTCTTT.